A selection of T cell receptor beta chains follows, all from one sample in a study of cytomegalovirus exposure and HLA in healthy donors. The data were produced by immunoSEQ multiplex PCR, yet TCRdb's version contains in-frame clones alone and is incomplete. The sample has 250,000 to 350,000 clones; roughly 89% are singletons. Sequenced sample: PBMCs. These receptors all stem from a man in his forties in good health and CMV-seropositive. Both conserved end residues are part of each CDR3. D genes are given only for firm matches. Clone size is stated in some rows and not others, as once, few, many or a class when expanded.

d_call	j_call	clone_size	v_call	cdr3_aa	cdr3_nt
NA	TRBJ2-1	NA	TRBV28	CASSLASAYNEQFF	TGTGCCAGCAGTTTAGCTAGCGCCTACAATGAGCAGTTCTTC
TRBD1	TRBJ2-7	few	TRBV6-6	CASSYGTGGFEQYF	TGTGCCAGCAGTTACGGGACAGGGGGCTTCGAGCAGTACTTC
TRBD1	TRBJ2-3	NA	TRBV10-3	CAIREDRPRGTDTQYF	TGTGCCATCAGAGAGGACAGGCCCCGTGGCACAGATACGCAGTATTTT
TRBD2	TRBJ2-3	NA	TRBV18	CASSPQREADTQYF	TGTGCCAGCTCACCACAGCGGGAGGCAGATACGCAGTATTTT
TRBD2	TRBJ2-3	once	TRBV29-1	CSVPTSGSPTDTQYF	TGCAGCGTACCGACTAGCGGGAGTCCCACAGATACGCAGTATTTT
NA	TRBJ2-7	NA	TRBV28	CASSLRAETHYEQYF	TGTGCCAGCAGTTTGCGGGCAGAAACTCACTACGAGCAGTACTTC
TRBD2	TRBJ2-3	NA	TRBV27	CASSFTPLSGSADTQYF	TGTGCCAGCAGTTTCACCCCGCTTAGCGGGAGTGCAGATACGCAGTATTTT
NA	TRBJ2-7	NA	TRBV7-2	CASSWGGATYEQYF	TGTGCCAGCAGTTGGGGGGGGGCCACCTACGAGCAGTACTTC
NA	TRBJ2-1	NA	TRBV4-1	CASSQESDYYNEQFF	TGCGCCAGCAGCCAAGAATCGGACTACTACAATGAGCAGTTCTTC
NA	TRBJ2-7	once	TRBV23-1	CASSQSVRRPFSLYPTREQYF	TGCGCCAGCAGTCAATCGGTCCGGAGGCCCTTTTCATTGTATCCTACGAGAGAGCAGTACTTC
TRBD1	TRBJ1-5	NA	TRBV5-8	CASSVGDRALRAQHF	TGTGCCAGCAGCGTTGGGGACAGGGCTTTGAGGGCCCAGCATTTT
TRBD1	TRBJ2-5	NA	TRBV15	CATSKGGRGRGETQYF	TGTGCCACCAGCAAGGGGGGCAGGGGGCGAGGAGAGACCCAGTACTTC
NA	TRBJ2-1	NA	TRBV5-5	CASSLSPEGEQFF	TGTGCCAGCAGCTTGAGCCCCGAGGGTGAGCAGTTCTTC
NA	TRBJ2-4	NA	TRBV30	CAWSVQGLTLPKNIQYF	TGTGCCTGGAGTGTACAGGGACTAACTCTGCCCAAAAACATTCAGTACTTC
TRBD2	TRBJ2-7	NA	TRBV4-2	CASSQGGTSGTYEQYF	TGTGCCAGCAGCCAAGGTGGGACTAGCGGTACCTACGAGCAGTACTTC
TRBD2	TRBJ2-7	NA	TRBV28	CASSLAPGSSGSYEQYF	TGTGCCAGCAGTTTGGCCCCGGGGTCTAGCGGCTCCTACGAGCAGTACTTC